This TCR beta chain derives from a study of identical twins. The study, taken as a whole, reports: In cord blood, abundant beta clonotypes had fewer insertions; memory showed no trend. The study found that models underestimated out-of-frame TCR alpha sharing in monozygotic twins.

TCRdb re-called the 5' RACE reads through MiXCR, storing one row per CDR3 protein. Of some 330,000 distinct CDR3 sequences in the sample, around 9.7% were seen once. With regard to this clonotype: What it binds is not known.

The CDR3 totals 17 residues. The germline gives CDR1 SEHNR, CDR2 FQNEAQ (reference sequence). Trimming took 5 bases from V and 0 from J, leaving 17 bases between them. The clonotype was recovered from a woman in her forties or fifties in good health. The chain is built from TRBV7-9 and TRBJ1-3; no reliable D call. The sample was naive T cells sorted from blood. The CDR3 DNA reads as TGTGCCAGCAGCCTGAAACCCCCGGGCCCCTCTGGAAACACCATATATTTT. Encoded protein: CASSLKPPGPSGNTIYF.